The 25 T cell receptor beta chains presented below share a single source sample, sequenced in a study of T cells in Graves' hyperthyroidism and ophthalmopathy. The TCR beta CDR3 regions underwent amplification using RNA transcripts as the source. With the HTBI primer set, the TCR CDR3 went through a first round of RT-PCR. TCRdb independently ran MiXCR on the multiplex PCR reads; one entry per CDR3 protein. In the table there are roughly 240,000 distinct CDR3 sequences, approximately 25% of which are singletons. Source material: blood. The receptors shown here come from a middle-aged woman with Graves' ophthalmopathy.

This clonotype was detected many times. The chain joins TRBV29-1 to TRBJ1-5, with D possibly matching TRBD1 (5 bases). V was shortened by 4 bases and J by 0 bases, with 13 bases between the two germline ends. This CDR3 is 15 amino acids long. The germline CDR1 and CDR2 sequences are SQVTM and ANQGSEA. CDR3 sequence (DNA): TGCAGCGTTGGGGGGGGGTGGGATAGCAATCAGCCCCAGCATTTT. Protein product: CSVGGGWDSNQPQHF.

This clonotype was seen ten or more times. V gene TRBV10-3 combines with J gene TRBJ1-1; no firm D call. Germline CDR1 and CDR2: ENHRY and SYGVKD. Trimming pared 2 bases from V and 3 bases from J, leaving 7 bases between. The CDR3 is 13 amino acids. CDR3 in amino acids: CAISEVIYTEAFF. The CDR3 nucleotides are TGTGCCATCAGTGAGGTCATCTACACTGAAGCTTTCTTT.

This clonotype showed up just a few times. This chain joins TRBV5-1 and TRBJ2-2; 9 bases match TRBD1. The CDR3 extends over 15 amino acids. Germline V gene sequence: CDR1 SGHRS, CDR2 YFSETQ. V was clipped by 2 bases and J by 3 bases; unmatched bases: 2. The CDR3 is CASSLQGADTGELFF. In DNA form, the CDR3 reads TGCGCCAGCAGCTTACAGGGGGCGGACACCGGGGAGCTGTTTTTT.

The chain recombines TRBV28 with TRBJ2-2; 9 bases are a match to TRBD2. Germline CDR1 and CDR2: MDHEN and SYDVKM. CDR3 length: 16 amino acids. After removal of 4 bases from V and 4 bases from J, the junction contained 7 bases not matched to a gene. CDR3 nucleotide sequence: TGTGCCAGCAGTTCGATAGCGGGAGATGTCACCGGGGAGCTGTTTTTT. This translates into CASSSIAGDVTGELFF.

The CDR3 coding sequence is TGTGCCAGCAGACCCACTACTTATCTTGGCTACACCTTC. This sequence encodes CASRPTTYLGYTF. The rearrangement uses TRBV28 and TRBJ1-2; D unresolved. V was pared by 6 bases and J by 7 bases, with 15 bases between. Germline V gene lookup returns CDR1 MDHEN and CDR2 SYDVKM. There are 13 residues in the CDR3.

This clonotype showed up many times. At one of its ends the junction is not consistent with the germline gene, which may arise from a read error. The chain uses TRBV3-1 and TRBJ2-7; a possible D gene is TRBD1 (5 bases). The V gene's germline CDR1 is LGHDT and CDR2 YNNKEL (reference sequence). This CDR3 has 12 residues. CDR3 coding DNA: TGTGCCAGCAGCCAAGCACAGGTCGGTTTCAATTTC. This translates into CASSQAQVGFNF.

This clonotype was counted at least ten times. The chain links TRBV20-1 to TRBJ2-5; no definite D call. The length of the CDR3 is 15 residues. Germline CDR1 DFQATT, CDR2 SNEGSKA (reference sequence). V lost 2 bases, J lost 0 bases, and 13 bases lay in between. The CDR3 loop is CSARISSWYQETQYF. CDR3 sequence (DNA): TGCAGTGCTAGAATCTCTTCGTGGTACCAAGAGACCCAGTACTTC.

This clonotype was seen repeatedly, ten times or more. The chain is built from TRBV12-3 or TRBV12-4 and TRBJ2-2, with D possibly matching TRBD2 (5 bases). V was pared by 6 bases and J by 0 bases, with 11 bases between. The CDR3 length is 15 residues. The DNA for the CDR3 is TGTGCCAGCAGGCCGGACTGGGCGAACACCGGGGAGCTGTTTTTT. As protein: CASRPDWANTGELFF.

This clonotype occurred many times. A single base separates this from a much larger clone, so it may be a read error. This sequence joins TRBV28 and TRBJ1-5; D is undetermined. Per the germline V gene, CDR1 is MDHEN and CDR2 is SYDVKM. The CDR3 contains 13 residues. The CDR3 loop reads CASNLGFSQPQHF. The CDR3 nucleotides are TGTGCCAGCAATTTAGGATTCTCGCAGCCCCAGCATTTT.

This clonotype was found many times. V and J are TRBV7-2 and TRBJ2-5, with 8 bases lining up with TRBD2. The germline V gene encodes CDR1 SGHTA and CDR2 FQGNSA. The CDR3 sequence is 14 residues long. With 2 bases clipped from V and 6 bases from J, the junction kept 5 bases outside the gene matches. CDR3: CASSLFAGGQTQYF. CDR3 in DNA: TGTGCCAGCAGCTTATTTGCGGGAGGACAGACCCAGTACTTC. Looking up the rest from reference TRBV7-2 and TRBJ2-5 gives the full variable domain: GAGVSQSPSNKVTEKGKDVELRCDPISGHTALYWYRQSLGQGLEFLIYFQGNSAPDKSGLPSDRFSAERTGGSVSTLTIQRTQQEDSAVYLCASSLFAGGQTQYFGPGTRLLVL.

The chain uses TRBV27 and TRBJ2-3, with 11 positions matching TRBD2. CDR1 and CDR2 from the germline V gene are MNHEY and SMNVEV (reference sequence). V shed 6 bases, J shed 3 bases, and the junction held 8 bases outside the gene matches. CDR3 length: 16 amino acids. This chain's CDR3 is CASSPSGGISTDTQYF. The CDR3 nucleotides read TGTGCCAGCAGCCCTAGCGGGGGGATTTCAACAGATACGCAGTATTTT.

This sequence joins TRBV15 and TRBJ2-2, with D unresolved. Germline assignment: CDR1 LNHNV and CDR2 YYDKDF (reference sequence). Trimming cost V 3 bases and J 2 bases, with 16 bases left between them. The CDR3 spans 17 residues. In nucleotides, the CDR3 is TGTGCCACCAGCAGCCACGCACGGACGGGTAACACCGGGGAGCTGTTTTTT. Its protein is CATSSHARTGNTGELFF.

The table lists this clonotype with many counts. The chain carries TRBV4-2 and TRBJ2-2; a possible D gene is TRBD2 (5 bases). The germline CDR1 and CDR2 sequences are LGHNA and YNFKEQ. CDR3 length: 16 residues. V gave up 3 bases and J gave up 1 base, with 12 bases separating them. CDR3 coding DNA: TGTGCCAGCAGCCAGCTAGCTCTGGGGAACACCGGGGAGCTGTTTTTT. Translated: CASSQLALGNTGELFF.

The gene calls are TRBV11-3 and TRBJ2-7; TRBD2 agrees at 10 bases. Germline assignment: CDR1 SGHNT and CDR2 YENEEA. With 4 bases clipped from V and 5 bases from J, the junction kept 5 bases outside the gene matches. CDR3 length equals 14 residues. CDR3 protein: CASSSSGGANEQYF. For the CDR3, the DNA is TGTGCCAGCAGCTCCAGCGGGGGGGCGAACGAGCAGTACTTC.

This clonotype came up a few times. The rearrangement links TRBV18 to TRBJ2-2; D may be TRBD2 (5 bases). This CDR3 region has 13 residues. With 1 base removed from V and 6 bases from J, the gap between germline ends came to 6 bases. Germline values: CDR1 KGHSH, CDR2 LQKENI. CDR3 loop: CASSPQDSGELFF. The CDR3 DNA follows: TGTGCCAGCTCACCACAGGACTCCGGGGAGCTGTTTTTT.

In this sample, this clonotype turned up a few times. This chain uses TRBV28 with TRBJ2-7, with TRBD1 identical over 7 bases. The junction had 7 bases not matched to a gene; V was cut back by 6 bases and J by 5 bases. Looked up from germline, CDR1 is MDHEN and CDR2 is SYDVKM. The CDR3 loop spans 13 amino acids. In DNA, the CDR3 is TGTGCCAGCAGCACGGACAGGCGCAACGAGCAGTACTTC. As protein: CASSTDRRNEQYF.

There are many counts of this clonotype. The chain carries TRBV11-2 and TRBJ2-7; 13 bases fit TRBD2. The CDR3 is made up of 17 amino acids. The V gene end was trimmed by 3 bases and the J gene end by 4 bases; junction bases not matched to a gene: 9. CDR1 is SGHAT and CDR2 is FQNNGV in the germline V gene. The CDR3 loop is CASSLWTSGRGQYEQYF. The CDR3 DNA follows: TGTGCCAGCAGCTTGTGGACTAGCGGGAGAGGCCAATACGAGCAGTACTTC.

This clonotype was recorded many times. The chain has TRBV2 and TRBJ1-3; D possibly corresponds to TRBD1 (5 bases). The CDR3 has 18 residues. Germline V CDR1 and CDR2: SNHLY, FYNNEI. The V and J ends lost 0 bases and 0 bases respectively, with 15 bases between them. The CDR3 spells CASSEALWDESSGNTIYF. CDR3 in DNA: TGTGCCAGCAGTGAAGCATTGTGGGACGAGAGCTCTGGAAACACCATATATTTT. Filled out from reference TRBV2 and TRBJ1-3, the complete variable domain reads EPEVTQTPSHQVTQMGQEVILRCVPISNHLYFYWYRQILGQKVEFLVSFYNNEISEKSEIFDDQFSVERPDGSNFTLKIRSTKLEDSAMYFCASSEALWDESSGNTIYFGEGSWLTVV.

The gene calls are TRBV30 and TRBJ2-5, with a tentative D call TRBD1 (6 bases). CDR1 is GTSNPN and CDR2 is SVGIG in the germline V gene (reference sequence). V gave up 0 bases and J gave up 4 bases, with 15 bases separating them. The CDR3 is made up of 15 amino acids. CDR3 sequence (DNA): TGTGCCTGGAGTGTAACAGGGAATCGGGTAGAGACCCAGTACTTC. This translates into CAWSVTGNRVETQYF.

The gene calls are TRBV15 and TRBJ2-5; no definite D call. The CDR3 has 14 amino acids. The V gene's germline CDR1 is LNHNV and CDR2 YYDKDF (reference sequence). Deletions cut 2 bases from V and 4 bases from J, with 11 bases between. The CDR3 region is CATSRLGAAETQYF. CDR3 nucleotides: TGTGCCACCAGCAGATTAGGTGCAGCAGAGACCCAGTACTTC.

This clonotype was detected ten times or more. V gene TRBV6-1 combines with J gene TRBJ2-7; a possible D gene is TRBD2 (6 bases). V dropped 7 bases and J dropped 3 bases, with 13 bases sitting between them. Germline V lookup: CDR1 MNHNS, CDR2 SASEGT. This CDR3 contains 13 residues. The CDR3 spells CASTPHGGYEQYF. DNA of the CDR3: TGTGCCAGCACCCCCCACGGGGGCTACGAGCAGTACTTC.

The V call is TRBV12-3 or TRBV12-4, the J call TRBJ1-1, with a tentative D call TRBD1 (5 bases). The CDR3 is 12 amino acids. Trimming pared 8 bases from V and 1 base from J, leaving 8 bases between. CDR3 bases: TGTGCCAGCGTGCAGGGGAACACTGAAGCTTTCTTT. Protein: CASVQGNTEAFF.

Ten or more counts support this clonotype. The chain is built from TRBV27 and TRBJ2-5; TRBD1 agrees at 8 bases. The ends lost 5 bases at V and 5 bases at J; junction bases unmatched: 4. The CDR3 consists of 13 residues. In germline, CDR1 is MNHEY, CDR2 SMNVEV (reference sequence). CDR3: CASSDDRGETQYF. In DNA, the CDR3 is TGTGCCAGCAGTGACGACAGGGGTGAGACCCAGTACTTC.

This clonotype was observed at least ten times. The V call is TRBV20-1, the J call TRBJ2-2; D remains ambiguous. The V end was cut by 5 bases, the J end by 6 bases, with 10 bases between. Germline CDR1 DFQATT, CDR2 SNEGSKA (reference sequence). The CDR3 has 12 amino acids. This chain's CDR3 is CSAYPWAGELFF. The CDR3 DNA is TGCAGTGCTTATCCTTGGGCCGGGGAGCTGTTTTTT.

Ten or more counts support this clonotype. The rearrangement links TRBV29-1 to TRBJ1-2, with unresolved D. Germline assignment: CDR1 SQVTM and CDR2 ANQGSEA. The CDR3 sequence is 8 residues long. The V end lost 7 bases, the J end lost 8 bases, and 5 bases lay between the germline ends. CDR3 sequence (DNA): TGCAGCGCTGACGGCTACACCTTC. Translation gives CSADGYTF.